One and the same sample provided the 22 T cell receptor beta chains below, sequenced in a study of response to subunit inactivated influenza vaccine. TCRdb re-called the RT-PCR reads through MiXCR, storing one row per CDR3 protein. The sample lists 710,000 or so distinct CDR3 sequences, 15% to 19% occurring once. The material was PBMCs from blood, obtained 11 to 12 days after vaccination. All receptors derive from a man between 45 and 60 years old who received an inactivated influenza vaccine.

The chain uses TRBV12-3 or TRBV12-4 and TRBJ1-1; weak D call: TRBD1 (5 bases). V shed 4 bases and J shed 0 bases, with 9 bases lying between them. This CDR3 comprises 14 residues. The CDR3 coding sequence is TGTGCCAGCAGTTGGGGGACCGTGAACACTGAAGCTTTCTTT. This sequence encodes CASSWGTVNTEAFF.

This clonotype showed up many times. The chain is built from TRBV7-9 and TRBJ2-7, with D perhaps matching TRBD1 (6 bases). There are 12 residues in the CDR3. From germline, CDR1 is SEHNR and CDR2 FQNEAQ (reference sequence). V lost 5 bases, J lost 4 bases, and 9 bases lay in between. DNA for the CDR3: TGTGCCAGCAGCGAAAGGGGGTACGAGCAGTACTTC. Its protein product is CASSERGYEQYF.

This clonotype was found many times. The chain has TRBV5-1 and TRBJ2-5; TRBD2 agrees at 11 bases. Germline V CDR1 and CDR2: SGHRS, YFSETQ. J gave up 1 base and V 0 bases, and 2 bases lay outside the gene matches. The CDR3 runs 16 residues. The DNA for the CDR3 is TGCGCCAGCAGCTTGGGGACTAGCGGGTCCCAAGAGACCCAGTACTTC. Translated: CASSLGTSGSQETQYF.

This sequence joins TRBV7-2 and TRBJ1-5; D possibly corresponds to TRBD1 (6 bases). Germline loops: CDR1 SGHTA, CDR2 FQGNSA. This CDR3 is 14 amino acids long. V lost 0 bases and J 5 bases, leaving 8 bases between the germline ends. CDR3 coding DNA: TGTGCCAGCAGCTTAGCGGGGGGCCATCAGCCCCAGCATTTT. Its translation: CASSLAGGHQPQHF.

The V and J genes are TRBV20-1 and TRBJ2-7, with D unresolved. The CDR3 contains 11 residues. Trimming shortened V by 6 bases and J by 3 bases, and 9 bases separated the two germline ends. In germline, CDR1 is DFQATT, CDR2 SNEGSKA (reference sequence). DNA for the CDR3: TGCAGTGCCGAGACCCTCTACGAGCAGTACTTC. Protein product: CSAETLYEQYF.

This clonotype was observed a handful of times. The CDR3 DNA reads TGTGCCAGCAGTGAAGACAGGGGGACGCGATATGGCTACACCTTC. This gives the protein CASSEDRGTRYGYTF. This chain links TRBV6-1 with TRBJ1-2; TRBD1 matches 8 bases. The CDR3 has 15 amino acids. After removal of 1 base from V and 5 bases from J, the junction contained 6 bases not matched to a gene. Germline V gene data show CDR1 as MNHNS and CDR2 as SASEGT.

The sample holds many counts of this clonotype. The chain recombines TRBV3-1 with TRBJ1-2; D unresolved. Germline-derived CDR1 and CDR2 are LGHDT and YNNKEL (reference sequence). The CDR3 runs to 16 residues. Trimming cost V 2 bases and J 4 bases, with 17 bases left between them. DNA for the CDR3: TGTGCCAGCAGCCAACGGTTGGCCGGCCCTGCCTATGGCTACACCTTC. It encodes CASSQRLAGPAYGYTF.

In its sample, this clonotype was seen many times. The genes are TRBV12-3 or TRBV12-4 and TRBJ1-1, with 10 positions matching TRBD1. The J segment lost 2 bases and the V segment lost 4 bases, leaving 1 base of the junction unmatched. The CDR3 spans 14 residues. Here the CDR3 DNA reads TGTGCCAGCAGTTCGACAGGGGGCAACACTGAAGCTTTCTTT. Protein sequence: CASSSTGGNTEAFF.

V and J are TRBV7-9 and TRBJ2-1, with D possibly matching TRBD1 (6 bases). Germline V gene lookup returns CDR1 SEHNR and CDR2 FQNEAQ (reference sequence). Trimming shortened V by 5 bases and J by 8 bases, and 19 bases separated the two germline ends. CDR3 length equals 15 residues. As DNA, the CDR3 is TGTGCCAGCAGCCTACAGGGAGATATGACGGATGAGCAGTTCTTC. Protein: CASSLQGDMTDEQFF.

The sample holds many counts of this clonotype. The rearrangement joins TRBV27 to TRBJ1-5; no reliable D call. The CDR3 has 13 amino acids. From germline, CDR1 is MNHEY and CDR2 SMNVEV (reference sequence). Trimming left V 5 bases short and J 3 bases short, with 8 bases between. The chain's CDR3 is CASSTGINQPQHF. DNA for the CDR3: TGTGCCAGCAGTACCGGGATCAATCAGCCCCAGCATTTT.

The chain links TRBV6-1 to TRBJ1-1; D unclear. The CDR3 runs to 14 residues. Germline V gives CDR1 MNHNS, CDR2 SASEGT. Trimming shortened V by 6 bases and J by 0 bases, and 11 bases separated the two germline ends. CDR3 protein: CASRAAEMNTEAFF. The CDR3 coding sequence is TGTGCCAGCAGAGCAGCCGAGATGAACACTGAAGCTTTCTTT.

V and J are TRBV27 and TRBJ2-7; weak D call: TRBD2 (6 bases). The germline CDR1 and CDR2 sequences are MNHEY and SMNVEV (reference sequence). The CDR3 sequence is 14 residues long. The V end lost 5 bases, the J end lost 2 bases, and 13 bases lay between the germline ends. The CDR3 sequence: CASSPALAAYEQYF. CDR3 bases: TGTGCCAGCAGTCCCGCACTAGCTGCCTACGAGCAGTACTTC.

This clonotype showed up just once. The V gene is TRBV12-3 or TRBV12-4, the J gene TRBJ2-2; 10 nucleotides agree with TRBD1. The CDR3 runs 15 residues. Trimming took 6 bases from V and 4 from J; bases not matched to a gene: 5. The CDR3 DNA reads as TGTGCCAGCAGGGGGGACAGGGGTGGCACCGGGGAGCTGTTTTTT. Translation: CASRGDRGGTGELFF.

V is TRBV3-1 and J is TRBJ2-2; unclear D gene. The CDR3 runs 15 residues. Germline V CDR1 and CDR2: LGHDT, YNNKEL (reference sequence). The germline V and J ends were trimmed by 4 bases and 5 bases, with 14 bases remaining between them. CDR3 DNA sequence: TGTGCCAGCAGCCCAACGTACAGTCCTACCGGGGAGCTGTTTTTT. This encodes CASSPTYSPTGELFF.

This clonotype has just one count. The CDR3 loop reads CASSQSVDRGYYGYTF. For the CDR3, the DNA is TGCGCCAGCAGCCAAAGCGTCGACAGAGGGTACTATGGCTACACCTTC. V is TRBV4-3 and J is TRBJ1-2; TRBD1 is a possible D gene (5 bases). V shed 2 bases and J shed 3 bases, with 16 bases lying between them. Looked up from germline, CDR1 is LGHNA and CDR2 is YSLEER. CDR3 length: 16 amino acids.

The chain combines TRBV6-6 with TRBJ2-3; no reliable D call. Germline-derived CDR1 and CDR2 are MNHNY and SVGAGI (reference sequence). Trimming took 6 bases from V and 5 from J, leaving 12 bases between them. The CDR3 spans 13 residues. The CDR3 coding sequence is TGTGCCAGCAGCCTAATCTTGAGAGATACGCAGTATTTT. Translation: CASSLILRDTQYF.

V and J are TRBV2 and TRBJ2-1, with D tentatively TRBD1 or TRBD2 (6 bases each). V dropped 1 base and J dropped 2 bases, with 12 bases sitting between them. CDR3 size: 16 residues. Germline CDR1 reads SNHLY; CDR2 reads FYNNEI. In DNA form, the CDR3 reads TGTGCCAGCAGTGAAGTCGGGGGCCGGACCTACAATGAGCAGTTCTTC. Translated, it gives CASSEVGGRTYNEQFF.

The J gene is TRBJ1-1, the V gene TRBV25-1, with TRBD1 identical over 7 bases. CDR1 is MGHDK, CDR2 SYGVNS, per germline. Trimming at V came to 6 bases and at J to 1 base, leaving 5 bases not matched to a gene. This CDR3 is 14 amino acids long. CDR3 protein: CASRETGRNTEAFF. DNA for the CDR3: TGTGCCAGCAGGGAGACAGGGAGGAACACTGAAGCTTTCTTT.

The DNA of the CDR3 is TGTGCCAGCAACACGGGACCGTCTGGTGCCACCGGGGAGCTGTTTTTT. It specifies CASNTGPSGATGELFF. The chain recombines TRBV7-9 with TRBJ2-2; the D gene could be TRBD1 or TRBD2 (5 bases each). The length of the CDR3 is 16 residues. V lost 7 bases and J lost 4, with 19 bases in between. Germline V lookup: CDR1 SEHNR, CDR2 FQNEAQ (reference sequence).

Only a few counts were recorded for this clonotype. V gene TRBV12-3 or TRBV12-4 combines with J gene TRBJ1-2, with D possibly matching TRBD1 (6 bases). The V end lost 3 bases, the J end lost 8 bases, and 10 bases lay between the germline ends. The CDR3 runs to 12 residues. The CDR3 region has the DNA TGTGCCAGCAGTTTTAGGACAGTCGGCTACACCTTC. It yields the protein CASSFRTVGYTF.

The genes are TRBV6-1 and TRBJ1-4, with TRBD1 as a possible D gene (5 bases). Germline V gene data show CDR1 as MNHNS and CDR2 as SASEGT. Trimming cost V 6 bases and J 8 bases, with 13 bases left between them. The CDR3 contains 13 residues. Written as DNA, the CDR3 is TGTGCCAGCAGCTTGACGCGGGGGGAAAAACTGTTTTTT. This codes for CASSLTRGEKLFF.

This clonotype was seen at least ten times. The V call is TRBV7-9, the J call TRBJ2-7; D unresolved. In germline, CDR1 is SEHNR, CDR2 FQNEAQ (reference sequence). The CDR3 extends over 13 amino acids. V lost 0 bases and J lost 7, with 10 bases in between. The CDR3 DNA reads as TGTGCCAGCAGCTTAGCGATTCTGGCGGAGCAGTACTTC. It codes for CASSLAILAEQYF.